This T cell receptor (beta chain) emerged from a study of T cell repertoires in cytomegalovirus infection. This clonotype was counted a few times. With 4 bases clipped from V and 8 bases from J, the junction kept 5 bases outside the gene matches. The germline CDR1 and CDR2 sequences are SGHKS and YYEKEE (reference sequence). This CDR3 comprises 12 residues. TCRdb re-called the reads through MiXCR, storing one row per CDR3 protein. The sample lists roughly 640,000 distinct CDR3 sequences; approximately 25% were seen once. The sequence was obtained from a human donor in good health (CMV status not recorded). Some clones in this sample may be carry-over from other donors' samples. The chain is built from TRBV5-5 and TRBJ1-1; 7 bases match TRBD1. The sequenced sample was CD8+ T cells from PBMCs. Written as DNA, the CDR3 is TGTGCCAGCAGCCGGGACAGATGGGAAGCTTTCTTT. It encodes CASSRDRWEAFF.